This TCR beta chain was sequenced for a study of blood T cell repertoires in COVID-19. Study background: Donors in the United States, Italy and Spain gave samples during acute or convalescent COVID-19. Nucleic acid was either cDNA or gDNA, and it came from T cells, B-cell-depleted T cells, or PBMCs.

The protocol was immunoSEQ multiplex PCR, while the TCRdb copy is restricted to in-frame clones and leaves out a portion. The table records some 90,000 clones, approximately 90% of them present only once. This clone was seen once. This CDR3 is built from 17 residues. V lost 2 bases, J lost 3 bases, and 12 bases stayed unmatched. Per germline, CDR1 MNHEY and CDR2 SVGEGT. J is TRBJ1-2 and V is TRBV6-2 or TRBV6-3, with TRBD1 matching over 7 bases. Sequences were obtained from peripheral blood. The receptor's source is a woman aged 55-69 years with COVID-19, enrolled during active disease. For the CDR3, the DNA is TGTGCCAGCAGTTACGGCGGGACAGACGGCGGAGACTATGGCTACACCTTC. It encodes CASSYGGTDGGDYGYTF.